This T cell receptor beta chain was recovered during a study of CD8 T cell repertoires and HIV-1 epitope variants. Germline CDR1 and CDR2: SGHTA and FQGNSA. Trimming cost V 5 bases and J 10 bases, with 11 bases left between them. This CDR3 contains 11 residues. Libraries were prepared by immunoSEQ multiplex PCR; TCRdb keeps only in-frame clonotypes and omits some of them. The table records roughly 2,200 clones, around 71% of them present only once. A remark on this clone: Its matching antigen is unknown.

V is TRBV7-2 and J is TRBJ1-2; no definite D call. This TCR was sampled from a male donor with HIV. Sequencing was done on a sample of cultured CD8+ T cells derived from PBMCs. For the CDR3, the DNA is TGTGCCAGCAGCCCCGCGGGTGACTACACCTTC. This translates into CASSPAGDYTF.